The source of this T cell receptor beta chain is a study of beta chain features in type 1 diabetes. This clone occurred a few times. The whole isolated RNA underwent reverse transcription, so sequencing captured expressed TCRB transcripts. This table comes from immunoSEQ multiplex PCR, and its TCRdb copy is limited to in-frame clones, with some not included. Found here are hundreds of thousands of clones, less than 20% of them singletons; the top ten hold 0.07% to 0.095%. The V gene lost 3 bases and the J gene lost 0 bases, with 18 bases spanning the gap. This CDR3 comprises 17 residues. From germline, CDR1 is MNHEY and CDR2 SMNVEV (reference sequence).

This TCR came from a man between 18 and 29 years old in good health. The chain carries TRBV27 and TRBJ2-7; D may correspond to TRBD1 or TRBD2 (5 bases each). Source material: naive CD4+ T cells from blood. The DNA for the CDR3 is TGTGCCAGCAGTTTTTTGCCGGGGCAACAGAGCTCCTACGAGCAGTACTTC. Its translation is CASSFLPGQQSSYEQYF.